This is a list of T cell receptor beta chains from one sample in a study of blood T cell repertoires in COVID-19. Here immunoSEQ multiplex PCR was the method, and the copy in TCRdb shows in-frame clones only, minus some. The sample lists around 220,000 clones, 84% occurring once. The sample taken for sequencing was PBMCs or T cells enriched from blood (not recorded which). Source of these receptors: a middle-aged woman who had recovered from COVID-19. CDR3s include the opening cysteine and the closing phenylalanine or tryptophan. The order of the fields is CDR3 DNA, CDR3 protein, V gene, clone size, D gene, J gene. The D gene is left open where the match is weak. Not all rows give a size; the values are once, few, many and, for expanded clones, a class.

TGTGCCAGCAGCTCTACAGGGAATGCTGAAACTTTCTTT,CASSSTGNAETFF,TRBV7-9,NA,NA,TRBJ1-1
TGTGCCAGCAGTTCGAGCAGGGGGAACACCGGGGAGCTGTTTTTT,CASSSSRGNTGELFF,TRBV6-5,once,NA,TRBJ2-2
TGTGCCAGTACCATAGGGACAGGGGCCCATGGGGCTTTCTTT,CASTIGTGAHGAFF,TRBV19,NA,TRBD1,TRBJ1-1
TGTGCCAGCAGCCCGGACCGGGGTTCACCCCTCCACTTT,CASSPDRGSPLHF,TRBV7-8,few,NA,TRBJ1-6
TGCGCCAGCAGGGACCGACAGGGCACAGATACGCAGTATTTT,CASRDRQGTDTQYF,TRBV5-1,NA,NA,TRBJ2-3
TGTGCCAGCAGTGTAACTGGGGCCAACGTCCTGACTTTC,CASSVTGANVLTF,TRBV12-3/TRBV12-4,once,NA,TRBJ2-6
TGTGCCAGCAGCTTAGAAACCGCTAGCGGGACCACAGATACGCAGTATTTT,CASSLETASGTTDTQYF,TRBV7-2,NA,TRBD2,TRBJ2-3
TGTGCCAGCTCACCACCGGTCGGGGGGCGAGCCTACAATGAGCAGTTCTTC,CASSPPVGGRAYNEQFF,TRBV18,NA,NA,TRBJ2-1
TGTGCCACCAGCAAAAATGTGGGCCTCTATGGCTACACCTTC,CATSKNVGLYGYTF,TRBV15,once,NA,TRBJ1-2
TGTGCCAGCAGCGCACAGACAGCAGACTACAATGAGCAGTTCTTC,CASSAQTADYNEQFF,TRBV7-3,once,NA,TRBJ2-1
TGTGCCAGTAGTAAGGGGACTAGCGGCCCCACAGATACGCAGTATTTT,CASSKGTSGPTDTQYF,TRBV19,NA,TRBD2,TRBJ2-3
TGTGCCACCTATCGTACAGGGAAGAACACTGAAGCTTTCTTT,CATYRTGKNTEAFF,TRBV28,NA,NA,TRBJ1-1
TGTGCCACTTCATTACGGACAGGGAAGGAGACCCAGTACTTC,CATSLRTGKETQYF,TRBV11-2,NA,TRBD1,TRBJ2-5
TGTGCTAGTGGTTTGGGACAGGGGTCCGGGGCCAACGTCCTGACTTTC,CASGLGQGSGANVLTF,TRBV12-5,NA,TRBD1,TRBJ2-6
TGCGCCAGCAGCCCCCTCGGGTCAGCGGGAGCTGGGGCCAACGTCCTGACTTTC,CASSPLGSAGAGANVLTF,TRBV5-1,NA,TRBD2,TRBJ2-6
TGTGCCATCAGGACTTCGACTAGCGGGAGTCTCGTCTTC,CAIRTSTSGSLVF,TRBV10-3,NA,TRBD2,TRBJ2-1